Listed below are T cell receptor beta chains from one sample, sequenced in a study of T cell responses to AZD1222 COVID-19 vaccine. Measured with immunoSEQ multiplex PCR; TCRdb has only the in-frame clones, and not every one. The sample shows 200,000 or so clones, around 93% of them seen only once. This material consisted of peripheral blood, taken on day 0 of AZD1222 vaccination. The receptor set was obtained from an adult in good health. The CDR3 runs from the conserved cysteine through the conserved F or W. A D gene is named only where the DNA matches it firmly. Clone size is shown for a subset of rows, as once, few, many or a class of expanded clone.

. | TRBJ2-1 | 12 | . | TRBV25-1 | TGTGCCAGCAGTGTATCCTACAATGAGCAGTTCTTC | CASSVSYNEQFF
. | TRBJ1-2 | 16 | . | TRBV4-3 | TGCGCCAGCAGCCCCCGGAACAAGGGGTTGGGCTATGGCTACACCTTC | CASSPRNKGLGYGYTF
TRBD2 | TRBJ2-3 | 17 | . | TRBV5-4 | TGTGCCAGCAGCTTACCGGGAGGGGGATATAGCACAGATACGCAGTATTTT | CASSLPGGGYSTDTQYF
. | TRBJ1-1 | 15 | . | TRBV2 | TGTGCCAGCATCCGGGACGGACCTCGGGGCACTGAAGCTTTCTTT | CASIRDGPRGTEAFF
TRBD1 | TRBJ1-6 | 19 | . | TRBV5-3 | TGTGCCAGAAGCTTGCGAGCCGGGACAGCCGAATTGTATAATTCACCCCTCCACTTT | CARSLRAGTAELYNSPLHF
. | TRBJ2-1 | 14 | . | TRBV5-1 | TGCGCCAGCAGCTTGGGGGGCACGAGCCATGAGCAGTTCTTC | CASSLGGTSHEQFF
. | TRBJ1-5 | 15 | . | TRBV6-5 | TGTGCCAGCAGTTACTCGGGCGGGGGTAATCAGCCCCAGCATTTT | CASSYSGGGNQPQHF
. | TRBJ2-5 | 15 | . | TRBV28 | TGTGCCAGCAGTGCCGGGACACCGTACCAAGAGACCCAGTACTTC | CASSAGTPYQETQYF
. | TRBJ1-4 | 16 | . | TRBV28 | TGTGCCAGCAGAGTTCGGGTTGGGGCGGCTAATGAAAAACTGTTTTTT | CASRVRVGAANEKLFF
. | TRBJ2-3 | 16 | . | TRBV24-1 | TGTGCCACCAGTGATCAGCGGGCCCCGATTACAGATACGCAGTATTTT | CATSDQRAPITDTQYF
TRBD1 | TRBJ2-1 | 13 | . | TRBV7-3 | TGTGCCAGCAGCGCCGGGACAGGGAATGAGCAGTTCTTC | CASSAGTGNEQFF
TRBD1 | TRBJ1-5 | 14 | . | TRBV2 | TGTGCCAGCAGATACGACAGGGGAAATCAGCCCCAGCATTTT | CASRYDRGNQPQHF
. | TRBJ1-4 | 13 | . | TRBV18 | TGTGCCAGCTCGGCCAACAGGGACGAAAAACTGTTTTTT | CASSANRDEKLFF
. | TRBJ2-7 | 13 | . | TRBV5-6 | TGTGCCAGCAGCTTGGCAGGGTCCTACGAGCAGTACTTC | CASSLAGSYEQYF
. | TRBJ2-3 | 15 | . | TRBV9 | TGTGCCAGCAGCGTAGCCGGGCGGTACACAGATACGCAGTATTTT | CASSVAGRYTDTQYF
. | TRBJ1-2 | 16 | . | TRBV4-1 | TGCGCCAGCAGCGACCGGGCAGGGCGGTTGGACTATGGCTACACCTTC | CASSDRAGRLDYGYTF
TRBD1 | TRBJ1-1 | 15 | . | TRBV28 | TGTGCCAGCAGTCCCAGGGGGGCTATGAACACTGAAGCTTTCTTT | CASSPRGAMNTEAFF
. | TRBJ1-1 | 15 | . | TRBV11-3 | TGTGCCAGCAGCTTAGGTGGAGGGACGAACACTGAAGCTTTCTTT | CASSLGGGTNTEAFF
. | TRBJ1-1 | 14 | . | TRBV28 | TGTGCCAGCGGCGGTGGGGCTTGGGACACTGAAGCTTTCTTT | CASGGGAWDTEAFF
. | TRBJ1-1 | 13 | . | TRBV27 | TGTGCCAGCAGTTTAACCGGAGGCACTGAAGCTTTCTTT | CASSLTGGTEAFF
. | TRBJ2-1 | 13 | . | TRBV11-3 | TGTGCCAGCAGCTTAGTAGGTGGTAATGAGCAGTTCTTC | CASSLVGGNEQFF
. | TRBJ1-1 | 18 | . | TRBV30 | TGTGCCTGGAGTCCCCTGGGGCAGGGAGGGTTTATGAACACTGAAGCTTTCTTT | CAWSPLGQGGFMNTEAFF
TRBD2 | TRBJ2-3 | 14 | . | TRBV6-5 | TGTGCCACCAAACTAGCGGGGAGCACAGATACGCAGTATTTT | CATKLAGSTDTQYF
TRBD1 | TRBJ2-7 | 15 | . | TRBV7-6 | TGTGCCAGCAGCCCCTCAGGGGGCCTCTCCTACGAGCAGTACTTC | CASSPSGGLSYEQYF
TRBD1 | TRBJ1-2 | 12 | . | TRBV29-1 | TGCAGCGTTGTGATACAGGGGAGCGGCTACACCTTC | CSVVIQGSGYTF
TRBD1 | TRBJ2-2 | 17 | . | TRBV19 | TGTGCCAGTAGTACTATTCCGGGACAGGGATGGACCGGGGAGCTGTTTTTT | CASSTIPGQGWTGELFF
TRBD2 | TRBJ2-1 | 11 | once | TRBV29-1 | TGCAGCGGGGGACTAGCGGGACATCAGTTCTTC | CSGGLAGHQFF
. | TRBJ1-1 | 10 | . | TRBV2 | TGTGCCAGCGGTCCTCTAGAAGCTTTCTTT | CASGPLEAFF
. | TRBJ2-7 | 12 | once | TRBV19 | TGTGCCAGTAGCGGGAGAGCCTACGAGCAGTACTTC | CASSGRAYEQYF
. | TRBJ2-1 | 15 | . | TRBV7-3 | TGTGCCAGCAGCGCAACCGGGAGAACCTTCAATGAGCAGTTCTTC | CASSATGRTFNEQFF
. | TRBJ2-5 | 12 | . | TRBV29-1 | TGCAGCGTCGGGGGCTGGGAAGAGACCCAGTACTTC | CSVGGWEETQYF
. | TRBJ2-1 | 15 | . | TRBV27 | TGTGCCAGCAGTTATACGGGTTACCCGGGGGATGAGCAGTTCTTC | CASSYTGYPGDEQFF
. | TRBJ2-5 | 14 | . | TRBV7-9 | TGTGCCAGCAGCCAAAGTTCAGTGGGTGAGACCCAGTACTTC | CASSQSSVGETQYF
TRBD2 | TRBJ2-7 | 15 | . | TRBV5-1 | TGCGCCAGCAGCTTCACTTCTTCGGGAGGCTACGAGCAGTACTTC | CASSFTSSGGYEQYF
TRBD1 | TRBJ2-1 | 20 | . | TRBV19 | TGTGCCAGTAGTACTACTACAGGGGCCGGTCAGAAAAGCTCCTACAATGAGCAGTTCTTC | CASSTTTGAGQKSSYNEQFF
. | TRBJ2-5 | 14 | . | TRBV7-9 | TGTGCCAGCAGCTTAGCTCGGAGTCAAGAGACCCAGTACTTC | CASSLARSQETQYF
. | TRBJ1-2 | 14 | . | TRBV6-5 | TGTGCCAGCAGTTACGTGGACAGCCCATATGGCTACACCTTC | CASSYVDSPYGYTF
TRBD2 | TRBJ2-3 | 16 | . | TRBV18 | TGTGCCAGCTCACCATCAGCACTAGCGGGTACAGATACGCAGTATTTT | CASSPSALAGTDTQYF
. | TRBJ1-5 | 14 | . | TRBV19 | TGTGCCAGTAGTATACAGGATAGCAATCAGCCCCAGCATTTT | CASSIQDSNQPQHF
TRBD1 | TRBJ1-2 | 17 | . | TRBV6-1 | TGTGCCAGCAGTGAATGGGGAAGGCAGGGGGGGGACTATGGCTACACCTTC | CASSEWGRQGGDYGYTF